These 8 T cell receptor beta chains were sequenced from one sample in a study of shared clonotypes between healthy human individuals. Measured with immunoSEQ multiplex PCR; TCRdb has only the in-frame clones, and not every one. The profile covers approximately 2,300,000 clones, with less than 95% appearing a single time and approximately 0.39% taken by the ten largest. The sequenced material came from naive CD4+ T cells from PBMCs. Subset indicated: CD45RA+ positively selected. The receptors come from a man aged 18-30 years in good health. Some clones in this sample may be carry-over from other donors' samples.

The V and J genes are TRBV7-2 and TRBJ2-4; D is ambiguous. Per germline, CDR1 SGHTA and CDR2 FQGNSA. The CDR3 has 14 amino acids. V was shortened by 3 bases and J by 8 bases, with 14 bases between the two germline ends. CDR3 DNA sequence: TGTGCCAGCAGCTTGGGCCCTCCTTTAGACATTCAGTACTTC. Amino acids: CASSLGPPLDIQYF.

CDR3 protein: CASSLWVEGAYEQYF. The CDR3, as DNA: TGTGCCAGCAGCTTATGGGTAGAAGGCGCCTACGAGCAGTACTTC. The chain uses TRBV7-6 and TRBJ2-7; D unclear. Germline V gene sequence: CDR1 SGHVS, CDR2 FNYEAQ. The CDR3 extends over 15 amino acids. V lost 2 bases and J 2 bases, leaving 13 bases between the germline ends.

The genes are TRBV6-1 and TRBJ2-5; TRBD1 matches at 7 bases. J lost 1 base, V lost 9 bases, and 5 bases had no gene match. The CDR3 spans 13 residues. Germline V gene sequence: CDR1 MNHNS, CDR2 SASEGT. The CDR3 nucleotides read TGTGCCAGTATGAGGGACAGCCAAGAGACCCAGTACTTC. Translating it yields CASMRDSQETQYF.

The chain is built from TRBV9 and TRBJ2-2; no firm D call. The CDR3 is 15 residues long. V shed 0 bases and J shed 5 bases, with 11 bases lying between them. The germline V gene has CDR1 SGDLS and CDR2 YYNGEE. In DNA form, the CDR3 reads TGTGCCAGCAGCGTAGAACCCATGGAGACCGGGGAGCTGTTTTTT. Its protein product is CASSVEPMETGELFF. The whole variable domain, remainder taken from reference TRBV9 and TRBJ2-2, is DSGVTQTPKHLITATGQRVTLRCSPRSGDLSVYWYQQSLDQGLQFLIQYYNGEERAKGNILERFSAQQFPDLHSELNLSSLELGDSALYFCASSVEPMETGELFFGEGSRLTVL.

For this clone: The sample has other DNA sequences that encode this CDR3 too. The V gene is TRBV27, the J gene TRBJ2-2; D is unresolved. Germline V lookup: CDR1 MNHEY, CDR2 SMNVEV (reference sequence). The CDR3 consists of 12 residues. V was trimmed by 4 bases and J by 0 bases, leaving 0 bases between them. The CDR3 sequence: CASSSNTGELFF. Here the CDR3 DNA reads TGTGCCAGCAGTTCGAACACCGGGGAGCTGTTTTTT.

This sequence joins TRBV28 and TRBJ2-7; D remains ambiguous. The V gene lost 6 bases and the J gene lost 5 bases, with 8 bases spanning the gap. The germline V gene encodes CDR1 MDHEN and CDR2 SYDVKM. The CDR3 runs 11 residues. The CDR3 nucleotides read TGTGCCAGCAGGGTATTCGACGAGCAGTACTTC. This encodes CASRVFDEQYF.

This rearrangement joins TRBV28 to TRBJ2-1; a weak D match, TRBD2 (6 bases). The CDR3 runs to 16 residues. Trimming removed 7 bases from V and 5 bases from J, with 21 bases in between. The germline gives CDR1 MDHEN, CDR2 SYDVKM. The CDR3 spells CASTPPGLARHNEQFF. The DNA for the CDR3 is TGTGCCAGCACTCCTCCGGGGCTAGCGCGCCACAATGAGCAGTTCTTC.

The genes are TRBV5-1 and TRBJ2-3, with 9 bases fitting TRBD2. V was clipped by 4 bases and J by 5 bases; unmatched bases: 17. This CDR3 has 18 residues. Germline V CDR1 and CDR2: SGHRS, YFSETQ. The CDR3 DNA reads TGCGCCAGCAGCCCGGAAGGGGGTAGCGGGAGAAAGCGAGATACGCAGTATTTT. Encoded protein: CASSPEGGSGRKRDTQYF.